The 30 T cell receptor beta chains in this list originate from one sample, sequenced in a study of response to subunit inactivated influenza vaccine. MiXCR, applied by TCRdb to the RT-PCR reads, yields one record per CDR3 protein. The sample gives around 530,000 distinct CDR3 sequences, about 12% of which show up once; roughly 10% is in the top ten. This material consisted of PBMCs from blood, taken on the day of vaccination. The receptors derive from a man in his fifties or sixties who received an inactivated influenza vaccine.

This chain uses TRBV20-1 with TRBJ2-1; 7 bases match TRBD2. The CDR3 extends over 15 amino acids. Germline-derived CDR1 and CDR2 are DFQATT and SNEGSKA (reference sequence). Unmatched junction bases numbered 9, after V lost 7 bases and J lost 0 bases. The CDR3 protein is CSVNWRESSYNEQFF. DNA of the CDR3: TGCAGTGTAAATTGGCGGGAGAGCTCCTACAATGAGCAGTTCTTC.

J is TRBJ2-7 and V is TRBV29-1; 11 bases are shared with TRBD2. The CDR3 runs to 16 residues. The V gene's germline CDR1 is SQVTM and CDR2 ANQGSEA. With 1 base clipped from V and 3 bases from J, the junction kept 8 bases outside the gene matches. CDR3 region: CSVEALAGTSGYEQYF. CDR3 coding DNA: TGCAGCGTTGAAGCTCTGGCCGGGACTAGCGGCTACGAGCAGTACTTC.

In its sample, this clonotype was seen many times. The V call is TRBV15, the J call TRBJ1-5; D is ambiguous. The CDR3 is 15 amino acids. CDR1 and CDR2 from the germline V gene are LNHNV and YYDKDF (reference sequence). Deletions cut 0 bases from V and 0 bases from J, with 6 bases between. The CDR3 nucleotides are TGTGCCACCAGCAGAGATCCGGGTAGCAATCAGCCCCAGCATTTT. Its protein product is CATSRDPGSNQPQHF.

This clonotype was picked up a small number of times. This chain uses TRBV6-5 with TRBJ2-5; no definite D call. The CDR3 sequence is 13 residues long. Looked up from germline, CDR1 is MNHEY and CDR2 is SVGAGI. Trimming took off 4 bases at V and 3 bases at J, with 9 bases between the two ends. The CDR3 DNA is TGTGCCAGCAGTTTTGCCGTAAAAGAGACCCAGTACTTC. Its protein product is CASSFAVKETQYF.

This clonotype was observed a few times. This chain joins TRBV12-3 or TRBV12-4 and TRBJ1-5; 7 nucleotides line up with TRBD1. Trimming took 6 bases from V and 6 from J; bases not matched to a gene: 8. This CDR3 has 14 residues. CDR3 DNA: TGTGCCAGCAGGCAACAGGGGAGCGGTCAGCCCCAGCATTTT. It encodes CASRQQGSGQPQHF.

At least ten counts were recorded for this clonotype. V usage is TRBV5-6 and J usage is TRBJ2-1, with TRBD2 identical over 10 bases. Germline-derived CDR1 and CDR2 are SGHDT and YYEEEE. The CDR3 runs to 18 residues. With V trimmed by 2 bases and J by 9 bases, 17 bases remained unmatched. CDR3 DNA: TGTGCCAGCAGCTTCTGGGTCGGTACCAGCGGGAGGGTGGGTGAGCAGTTCTTC. Translated, it gives CASSFWVGTSGRVGEQFF.

This clonotype has ten or more counts. This sequence joins TRBV7-9 and TRBJ2-1, with D hard to call. The germline CDR1 and CDR2 sequences are SEHNR and FQNEAQ (reference sequence). The CDR3 is made up of 13 amino acids. The ends were cut back, 1 base at V and 5 bases at J, with 6 bases in the middle. The DNA of the CDR3 is TGTGCCAGCAGCTTAGGTCAGGACAATGAGCAGTTCTTC. Translation gives CASSLGQDNEQFF.

The V call is TRBV10-3, the J call TRBJ1-2; TRBD1 agrees at 7 bases. From germline, CDR1 is ENHRY and CDR2 SYGVKD. The CDR3 has 13 amino acids. J lost 2 bases, V lost 9 bases, and 6 bases had no gene match. CDR3: CAISGQENYGYTF. The CDR3 coding sequence is TGTGCCATTTCCGGACAGGAGAACTATGGCTACACCTTC.

Remarks on this clonotype: With a much larger clone just one base away, this may be a read error. Lacking the conserved final phenylalanine or tryptophan, this CDR3 likely reflects a read error. The gene calls are TRBV15 and TRBJ2-1; possibly TRBD1 or TRBD2 for D (7 bases each). The CDR3 spans 15 residues. V was shortened by 1 base and J by 9 bases, with 16 bases between the two germline ends. Germline V gene data show CDR1 as LNHNV and CDR2 as YYDKDF (reference sequence). The chain's CDR3 is CATSRGPGGVTEQFL. CDR3 bases: TGTGCCACCAGCAGAGGCCCAGGGGGGGTAACTGAGCAGTTCTTA.

This chain joins TRBV6-1 and TRBJ1-5; D is unresolved. CDR1 is MNHNS, CDR2 SASEGT, per germline. The CDR3 has 14 residues. Deletions cut 2 bases from V and 7 bases from J, with 12 bases between. This CDR3 is CASSEMRVGQPQHF. The CDR3 DNA reads TGTGCCAGCAGTGAAATGAGGGTAGGACAGCCCCAGCATTTT.

V usage is TRBV3-1 and J usage is TRBJ1-5; D is ambiguous. The CDR3 totals 13 residues. Germline loops: CDR1 LGHDT, CDR2 YNNKEL (reference sequence). The V end was cut by 3 bases, the J end by 11 bases, with 14 bases between. CDR3 region: CASSQSPGSSQHF. The CDR3 coding sequence is TGTGCCAGCAGCCAGTCTCCGGGTTCTTCCCAGCATTTT.

V and J are TRBV21-1 and TRBJ2-4; the table's D call, TRBD1, has no DNA check behind it. TRBV21-1 is a documented pseudogene. This CDR3 spans 20 amino acids. CDR3 in amino acids: CASRNRETGGRLFAKNIQYF. Here the CDR3 DNA reads TGTGCCAGCAGGAATCGGGAAACAGGGGGTCGGTTGTTTGCCAAAAACATTCAGTACTTC.

This clonotype was seen a few times. V gene TRBV15 combines with J gene TRBJ2-3; 7 nucleotides agree with TRBD1. CDR1 is LNHNV and CDR2 is YYDKDF in the germline V gene (reference sequence). The CDR3 runs to 15 residues. Losses at the gene ends were 4 bases for V and 4 bases for J; bases not matched to a gene: 8. The chain's CDR3 is CATSTTRQGADTQYF. The DNA of the CDR3 is TGTGCCACCAGCACGACGCGACAGGGAGCAGATACGCAGTATTTT.

The chain couples TRBV20-1 to TRBJ2-4; 8 bases are shared with TRBD2. Per germline, CDR1 DFQATT and CDR2 SNEGSKA (reference sequence). Trimming removed 5 bases from V and 2 bases from J; junction bases left unmatched: 20. The CDR3 runs to 19 residues. The CDR3 loop reads CSAEPPLSGGYVTKNIQYF. DNA of the CDR3: TGCAGTGCTGAACCCCCCCTATCGGGGGGGTACGTAACCAAAAACATTCAGTACTTC.

The J gene is TRBJ2-3, the V gene TRBV5-4; perhaps TRBD2 as D (6 bases). CDR1 is SGHNT and CDR2 is YYREEE in the germline V gene (reference sequence). The CDR3 length is 13 residues. The V end was cut by 4 bases, the J end by 5 bases, with 11 bases between. CDR3 DNA: TGTGCCAGCAGCAACCAGGGAGGAGATACGCAGTATTTT. Its protein is CASSNQGGDTQYF.

A few counts support this clonotype. This sequence joins TRBV9 and TRBJ2-5; the match to TRBD1 covers 10 bases. Trimming at V came to 6 bases and at J to 5 bases, leaving 16 bases not matched to a gene. CDR1 and CDR2 (germline): SGDLS, YYNGEE. This CDR3 contains 17 residues. CDR3 coding DNA: TGTGCCAGCACCGAAGGACCAGGGGACAGGGGTAGGGAGACCCAGTACTTC. It specifies CASTEGPGDRGRETQYF.

As for this clonotype: The junction shows a germline mismatch at one end, possibly a read error. The chain carries TRBV5-1 and TRBJ2-1; D remains ambiguous. This CDR3 has 12 amino acids. Germline V lookup: CDR1 SGHRS, CDR2 YFSETQ. The CDR3 here is CATSLTFNEQFF. In nucleotides, the CDR3 is TGCGCCACCAGCCTCACATTCAATGAGCAGTTCTTC. The variable domain in full, with the rest retrieved from reference TRBV5-1 and TRBJ2-1, is KAGVTQTPRYLIKTRGQQVTLSCSPISGHRSVSWYQQTPGQGLQFLFEYFSETQRNKGNFPGRFSGRQFSNSRSEMNVSTLELGDSALYLCATSLTFNEQFFGPGTRLTVL.

The chain joins TRBV9 to TRBJ1-1; D gene ambiguous. CDR1 and CDR2 (germline): SGDLS, YYNGEE. CDR3 length: 14 amino acids. The V end was cut by 4 bases, the J end by 8 bases, with 18 bases between. CDR3 DNA sequence: TGTGCCAGCAGCCCGACCGAACCGGGAGCAGAAGCTTTCTTT. Amino acid sequence: CASSPTEPGAEAFF.

This clonotype turned up a few times. The V call is TRBV7-2, the J call TRBJ2-7; no firm D call. V was clipped by 1 base and J by 3 bases, with 13 bases between them. Germline CDR1 and CDR2: SGHTA and FQGNSA. The CDR3 consists of 15 residues. This chain's CDR3 is CASSLDWLGVYEQYF. The CDR3 nucleotides are TGTGCCAGCAGCTTAGATTGGCTAGGAGTCTACGAGCAGTACTTC. The full variable domain, completed using reference TRBV7-2 and TRBJ2-7, is GAGVSQSPSNKVTEKGKDVELRCDPISGHTALYWYRQSLGQGLEFLIYFQGNSAPDKSGLPSDRFSAERTGGSVSTLTIQRTQQEDSAVYLCASSLDWLGVYEQYFGPGTRLTVT.

V gene TRBV6-2 or TRBV6-3 combines with J gene TRBJ2-1; D gene unclear. Between the trimmed V and J ends, which lost 0 bases and 0 bases, there was a span of 9 bases. The length of the CDR3 is 16 residues. Germline V gene sequence: CDR1 MNHEY, CDR2 SVGEGT. DNA for the CDR3: TGTGCCAGCAGTTACTCGAGTTCTTTCTCCTACAATGAGCAGTTCTTC. Translated: CASSYSSSFSYNEQFF.

The chain recombines TRBV28 with TRBJ2-5; D is possibly TRBD2 (5 bases). V lost 7 bases, J lost 9 bases, and 21 bases lay in between. The CDR3 sequence is 14 residues long. Germline CDR1 MDHEN, CDR2 SYDVKM. CDR3 nucleotide sequence: TGTGCCAGCACGCAAGAGGCGTTTACCGGGGCCCAGTACTTC. Translation: CASTQEAFTGAQYF.

This clonotype was seen a handful of times. The rearrangement uses TRBV12-3 or TRBV12-4 and TRBJ2-6; D remains ambiguous. This CDR3 contains 16 residues. V was shortened by 5 bases and J by 0 bases, with 11 bases between the two germline ends. Here the CDR3 reads CASSPPSGSGANVLTF. The DNA of the CDR3 is TGTGCCAGCAGTCCACCGAGTGGCTCTGGGGCCAACGTCCTGACTTTC.

The chain employs TRBV20-1 and TRBJ2-7, with D uncertain. CDR3 length: 12 residues. Trimming cost V 4 bases and J 7 bases, with 14 bases left between them. Per the germline V gene, CDR1 is DFQATT and CDR2 is SNEGSKA (reference sequence). The CDR3 here is CSANDKPEEQYF. Here the CDR3 DNA reads TGCAGTGCTAATGACAAGCCAGAAGAGCAGTACTTC.

This clonotype appeared a few times. The chain couples TRBV4-2 to TRBJ1-5, with TRBD1 as a possible D gene (5 bases). Germline values: CDR1 LGHNA, CDR2 YNFKEQ. The CDR3 has 14 residues. V was clipped by 0 bases and J by 6 bases, with 9 bases between them. This chain's CDR3 is CASSQDVGTQPQHF. In nucleotides, the CDR3 is TGTGCCAGCAGCCAAGATGTGGGGACTCAGCCCCAGCATTTT.

The table lists this clonotype with a few counts. The V call is TRBV20-1, the J call TRBJ2-1, with 8 positions matching TRBD2. V was clipped by 4 bases and J by 3 bases; unmatched bases: 2. The CDR3 consists of 13 residues. CDR1 is DFQATT and CDR2 is SNEGSKA in the germline V gene (reference sequence). The CDR3 region is CSATGLGYNEQFF. The CDR3 nucleotides are TGCAGTGCTACGGGACTAGGCTACAATGAGCAGTTCTTC.

This clonotype has only a few counts. The chain links TRBV10-3 to TRBJ1-1; D remains ambiguous. From germline, CDR1 is ENHRY and CDR2 SYGVKD. Trimming removed 6 bases at V and 4 bases at J, with 18 bases between. The CDR3 loop spans 15 amino acids. This CDR3 is CAISTSTAGSTEAFF. DNA for the CDR3: TGTGCCATCAGCACTTCGACGGCCGGTAGCACTGAAGCTTTCTTT.

This clonotype has a count of ten or more. The rearrangement links TRBV4-2 to TRBJ1-6; no firm D call. The germline gives CDR1 LGHNA, CDR2 YNFKEQ. This CDR3 has 15 residues. V shed 1 base and J shed 5 bases, with 9 bases lying between them. CDR3 region: CASSQGAGDNSPLHF. CDR3 DNA: TGTGCCAGCAGCCAAGGAGCTGGGGATAATTCACCCCTCCACTTT.

The V gene is TRBV4-2, the J gene TRBJ2-6, with D possibly matching TRBD2 (6 bases). Germline lookup yields CDR1 LGHNA and CDR2 YNFKEQ. The CDR3 length is 16 residues. Trimming left V 6 bases short and J 4 bases short, with 16 bases between. CDR3 DNA sequence: TGTGCCAGCAGAGCCGTCGGGGGATCCGGGGCCAACGTCCTGACTTTC. Protein sequence: CASRAVGGSGANVLTF.

In its sample, this clonotype was seen a few times. The rearrangement links TRBV4-1 to TRBJ2-5; 9 bases align to TRBD2. Unmatched junction bases numbered 15, after V lost 5 bases and J lost 5 bases. There are 17 residues in the CDR3. Germline loops: CDR1 MGHRA, CDR2 YSYEKL. As DNA, the CDR3 is TGCGCCAGCAGCGGCAGCGGGGGGCCGCTTAGTTTGGAGACCCAGTACTTC. Its protein is CASSGSGGPLSLETQYF.

This clonotype was recorded many times. The chain joins TRBV11-2 to TRBJ2-7, with TRBD1 as a possible D gene (5 bases). CDR1 SGHAT and CDR2 FQNNGV come from the germline V gene. V lost 0 bases and J 2 bases, leaving 11 bases between the germline ends. This CDR3 is built from 15 residues. DNA for the CDR3: TGTGCCAGCAGCTTAGACAGGGCCAGGGCCTACGAGCAGTACTTC. This codes for CASSLDRARAYEQYF.